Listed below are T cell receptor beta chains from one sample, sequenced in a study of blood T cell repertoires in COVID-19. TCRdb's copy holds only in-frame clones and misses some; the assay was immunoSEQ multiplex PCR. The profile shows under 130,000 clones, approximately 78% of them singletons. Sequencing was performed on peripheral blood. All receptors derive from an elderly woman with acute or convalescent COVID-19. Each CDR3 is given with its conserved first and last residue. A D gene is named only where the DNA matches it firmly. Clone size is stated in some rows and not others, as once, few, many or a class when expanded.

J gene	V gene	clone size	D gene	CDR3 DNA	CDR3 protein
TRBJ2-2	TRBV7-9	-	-	TGTGCCAGCAGCGAAGACAGGTCTACGAACACCGGGGAGCTGTTTTTT	CASSEDRSTNTGELFF
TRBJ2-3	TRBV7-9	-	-	TGTGCCAGCAGCTGGACAGCTTCAGATACGCAGTATTTT	CASSWTASDTQYF
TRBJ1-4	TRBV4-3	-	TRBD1	TGCGCCAGCAGCCAGGGACAGTCCGGGGTCAATGAAAAACTGTTTTTT	CASSQGQSGVNEKLFF
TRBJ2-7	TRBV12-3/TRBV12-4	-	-	TGTGCCAGCAGTTTGCGTCCGGAGGAGCAGTACTTC	CASSLRPEEQYF
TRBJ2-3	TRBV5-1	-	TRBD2	TGCGCCAGCAGCTCCGGGACTAGCGGGATGGATACGCAGTATTTT	CASSSGTSGMDTQYF
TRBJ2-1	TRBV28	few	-	TGTGCCAGCAGTTTTAGTAGCGGCCTAGGAACTGCCTACAATGAGCAGTTCTTC	CASSFSSGLGTAYNEQFF
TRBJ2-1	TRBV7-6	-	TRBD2	TGTGCCAGCAGCCAGACCCTAGCGGCCTACAATGAGCAGTTCTTC	CASSQTLAAYNEQFF
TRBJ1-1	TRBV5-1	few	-	TGCGCCAGCAGTAGCGGTCTTCTGAACACTGAAGCTTTCTTT	CASSSGLLNTEAFF
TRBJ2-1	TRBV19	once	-	TGTGCCAGTAGTATTTCCCTATTCTCCTACAATGAGCAGTTCTTC	CASSISLFSYNEQFF
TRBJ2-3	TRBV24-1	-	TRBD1	TGTGCCACCAGTGCGCGACAGGGGACAGATACGCAGTATTTT	CATSARQGTDTQYF
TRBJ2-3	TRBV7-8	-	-	TGTGCCAGCAGCTTAGCTCCTAGCACAGATACGCAGTATTTT	CASSLAPSTDTQYF
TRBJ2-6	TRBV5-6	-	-	TGTGCCAGCAGCCCAGGGTCTGGGGCCAACGTCCTGACTTTC	CASSPGSGANVLTF
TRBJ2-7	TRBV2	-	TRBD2	TGTGCCAGCAGTGGGATACTAGCGGGAGAGCAGTACTTC	CASSGILAGEQYF
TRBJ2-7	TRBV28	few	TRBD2	TGTGCCAGCAGTTTAAGTGGTAGCGGGAGGGCCGAGCAGTACTTC	CASSLSGSGRAEQYF
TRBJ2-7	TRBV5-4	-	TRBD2	TGTGCCAGCAGCTTGGTGGCTAGCGGGGCCTACGAGCAGTACTTC	CASSLVASGAYEQYF
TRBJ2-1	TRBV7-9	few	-	TGTGCCAGCAGCCCACGGGTAACGTCCTCCTACAATGAGCAGTTCTTC	CASSPRVTSSYNEQFF
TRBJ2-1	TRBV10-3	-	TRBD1	TGTGCCGTACAGGGGGGTTACAATGAGCAGTTCTTC	CAVQGGYNEQFF
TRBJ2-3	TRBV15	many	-	TGTGCCACCAGCAGAGATCCCCCGAAGTCTAGCGTGACAGATACGCAGTATTTT	CATSRDPPKSSVTDTQYF
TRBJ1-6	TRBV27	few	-	TGTGCCAGCAGTTTATCGGGGAGCTCCTATAATTCACCCCTCCACTTT	CASSLSGSSYNSPLHF
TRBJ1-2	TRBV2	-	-	TGTGCCAGCAGTGAAGGGGCCTCTCTCTATGGCTACACCTTC	CASSEGASLYGYTF
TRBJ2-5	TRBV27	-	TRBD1	TGTGCCAGCAGTTTACTCCGACAGGGGGCAGAGACCCAGTACTTC	CASSLLRQGAETQYF
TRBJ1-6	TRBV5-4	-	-	TGTGCCAGCAGCTTACAGGGTACCGATTCACCCCTCCACTTT	CASSLQGTDSPLHF
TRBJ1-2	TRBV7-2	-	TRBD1	TGTGCCAGCAGCTTAGAAGCCAGGGGGCATGGCTACACCTTC	CASSLEARGHGYTF
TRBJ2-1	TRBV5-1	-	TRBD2	TGCGCCAGCAGCTCCTTAGCGGGACGAAGGAATGAGCAGTTCTTC	CASSSLAGRRNEQFF
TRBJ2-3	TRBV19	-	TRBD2	TGTGCCAGTAGTACTCAGCGGGAGGGAACAGATACGCAGTATTTT	CASSTQREGTDTQYF
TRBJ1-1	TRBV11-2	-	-	TGTGCCAGCAGCTTTGAGGGAAAGAACACTGAAGCTTTCTTT	CASSFEGKNTEAFF
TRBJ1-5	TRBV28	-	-	TGTGCCAGCAGCGTAACTCGCAATCAGCCCCAGCATTTT	CASSVTRNQPQHF
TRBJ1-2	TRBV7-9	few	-	TGTGCCAGCAGCCGGATGACAGACTTCTATGGCTACACCTTC	CASSRMTDFYGYTF
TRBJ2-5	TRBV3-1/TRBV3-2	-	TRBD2	TGTGCCAGCAGCCAAGAGGGACTAGCAGAGCAAGAGACCCAGTACTTC	CASSQEGLAEQETQYF
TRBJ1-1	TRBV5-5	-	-	TGTGCCAGCAGCCCTCTCCGGGGGAACACTGAAGCTTTCTTT	CASSPLRGNTEAFF
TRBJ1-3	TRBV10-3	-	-	TGTGCCATCGGACGGCTTGGAGGCTCTGGAAACACCATATATTTT	CAIGRLGGSGNTIYF
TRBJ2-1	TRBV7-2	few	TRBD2	TGTGCCAGCAGCCCGGGACTAGCGATCAATGAGCAGTTCTTC	CASSPGLAINEQFF
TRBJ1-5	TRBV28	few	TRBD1	TGTGCCAGCAGTAGCCAGGGGGCGGGGGCTAATCAGCCCCAGCATTTT	CASSSQGAGANQPQHF
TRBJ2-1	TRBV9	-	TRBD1	TGTGCCAGCGCACAGGGGCACAATGAGCAGTTCTTC	CASAQGHNEQFF
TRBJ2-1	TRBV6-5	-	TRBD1	TGTGCCAGCAGGGGAGGGACAGGGGTAAATGAGCAGTTCTTC	CASRGGTGVNEQFF
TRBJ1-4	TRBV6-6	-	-	TGTGCCAGCACAGTGCCAACTAATGAAAAACTGTTTTTT	CASTVPTNEKLFF
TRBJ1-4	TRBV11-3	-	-	TGTGCCAGCAGCCTAGCCTCAGGGGCAACTAATGAAAAACTGTTTTTT	CASSLASGATNEKLFF